This T cell receptor (beta chain) was sequenced during a study of blood T cell repertoires in COVID-19. This clone was seen more than once but under ten times. Authors' data handling: Reference gene primer amplification gave estimated nucleated cell counts. Sequencing used immunoSEQ multiplex PCR; TCRdb keeps in-frame clones, though not all of them. Clone size and the V and J calls come from that table; the DNA yielded D and trimming. The repertoire holds about 78,000 clones, with about 83% as singletons. With V trimmed by 1 base and J by 1 base, 3 bases remained unmatched. The CDR3 is 16 residues long. Germline V gene sequence: CDR1 SEHNR, CDR2 FQNEAQ (reference sequence).

V usage is TRBV7-9 and J usage is TRBJ2-7; 11 nucleotides line up with TRBD2. The TCR sequence derives from a woman older than 75 with active or convalescent COVID-19. Specimen: peripheral blood. The CDR3 DNA is TGTGCCAGCAGCTTAGGTAGCGGGAGGGTATCCTACGAGCAGTACTTC. This codes for CASSLGSGRVSYEQYF.